These T cell receptor beta chains were read from a single sample in a study of blood T cell repertoires in COVID-19. The protocol was immunoSEQ multiplex PCR, while the TCRdb copy is restricted to in-frame clones and leaves out a portion. The top ten clones hold about 4.1% of a sample with 100,000 to 120,000 clones, around 76% of them seen once. Sequenced material: peripheral blood. Receptors originate from a woman of 80 years or more with acute or convalescent COVID-19. Each CDR3 is given with its conserved first and last residue. The D gene is left open where the match is weak. A row's size may be missing; if present it is once, few, many or a size class.

abundance: -
v_gene: TRBV18
j_gene: TRBJ2-4
len: 13
d_gene: -
CDR3nt: TGTGCCAGCTCACGAGGGGGAAGGAACATTCAGTACTTC
CDR3aa: CASSRGGRNIQYF

abundance: few
v_gene: TRBV15
j_gene: TRBJ1-3
len: 15
d_gene: -
CDR3nt: TGTGCCACCAGCAGAGTGGTGGCCTCTGGAAACACCATATATTTT
CDR3aa: CATSRVVASGNTIYF

abundance: -
v_gene: TRBV7-9
j_gene: TRBJ1-2
len: 14
d_gene: TRBD1
CDR3nt: TGTGCCAGCAGGGGACAGGGGGCGAAGGGAGGCTACACCTTC
CDR3aa: CASRGQGAKGGYTF

abundance: -
v_gene: TRBV7-9
j_gene: TRBJ1-4
len: 15
d_gene: -
CDR3nt: TGTGCCAGCAGCCCCCTAGGAGGTCCTAATGAAAAACTGTTTTTT
CDR3aa: CASSPLGGPNEKLFF

abundance: -
v_gene: TRBV27
j_gene: TRBJ1-4
len: 17
d_gene: TRBD1
CDR3nt: TGTGCCAGCAGACCGGACAGGTTCCCCCCTTCGGGTGAAAAACTGTTTTTT
CDR3aa: CASRPDRFPPSGEKLFF

abundance: -
v_gene: TRBV2
j_gene: TRBJ1-4
len: 14
d_gene: -
CDR3nt: TGTGCCAGCAGTGAAAGGGGAGGGAATGAAAAACTGTTTTTT
CDR3aa: CASSERGGNEKLFF

abundance: -
v_gene: TRBV2
j_gene: TRBJ1-5
len: 14
d_gene: -
CDR3nt: TGTGCCAGCTCCGGACAGTGGGGCAATCAGCCCCAGCATTTT
CDR3aa: CASSGQWGNQPQHF

abundance: -
v_gene: TRBV29-1
j_gene: TRBJ1-2
len: 12
d_gene: -
CDR3nt: TGCAGCGTTGATGAGGGTACAGTGGGCTACACCTTC
CDR3aa: CSVDEGTVGYTF

abundance: -
v_gene: TRBV29-1
j_gene: TRBJ2-5
len: 12
d_gene: -
CDR3nt: TGCAGCGTTGCTTCAGGGGCAGAGACCCAGTACTTC
CDR3aa: CSVASGAETQYF

abundance: -
v_gene: TRBV28
j_gene: TRBJ1-1
len: 10
d_gene: TRBD1
CDR3nt: TGTGCCAGCAGTCGACAGGGGGCTTTCTTT
CDR3aa: CASSRQGAFF

abundance: once
v_gene: TRBV11-3
j_gene: TRBJ2-7
len: 15
d_gene: TRBD1
CDR3nt: TGTGCCAGCAGCCTGCAGACAGGGGGGACCTACGAGCAGTACTTC
CDR3aa: CASSLQTGGTYEQYF

abundance: -
v_gene: TRBV3-1/TRBV3-2
j_gene: TRBJ2-3
len: 15
d_gene: TRBD2
CDR3nt: TGTGCCAGCAACCCAGCGGGGGGCTACACAGATACGCAGTATTTT
CDR3aa: CASNPAGGYTDTQYF

abundance: -
v_gene: TRBV9
j_gene: TRBJ1-1
len: 15
d_gene: -
CDR3nt: TGTGCCAGCAGCGCAAAGATGACAGGGAACACTGAAGCTTTCTTT
CDR3aa: CASSAKMTGNTEAFF

abundance: -
v_gene: TRBV30
j_gene: TRBJ2-5
len: 14
d_gene: -
CDR3nt: TGTGCCTGGTTCCGACTAGGCTCGGGAGAGACCCAGTACTTC
CDR3aa: CAWFRLGSGETQYF

abundance: -
v_gene: TRBV19
j_gene: TRBJ1-2
len: 13
d_gene: TRBD1
CDR3nt: TGTGCCAGTAGCGGACAGGGGGAATCTGGCTACACCTTC
CDR3aa: CASSGQGESGYTF

abundance: -
v_gene: TRBV5-8
j_gene: TRBJ2-5
len: 20
d_gene: -
CDR3nt: TGTGCCAGCCGTCCAAAGCTTTTTTCGTATAGTGGCGTGGGAGGAGAGACCCAGTACTTC
CDR3aa: CASRPKLFSYSGVGGETQYF